Reported below is one TCR beta chain. The antigen is unknown. Researchers ran the PCR with 60 Vbeta and 13 Jbeta primers. Sequencing used immunoSEQ multiplex PCR; TCRdb keeps in-frame clones, though not all of them. This table holds under 200,000 clones, approximately 73% found once. CDR1 and CDR2 (germline): MNHEY, SMNVEV (reference sequence). The length of the CDR3 is 16 residues. Unmatched junction bases numbered 9, after V lost 6 bases and J lost 2 bases. The sample comes from a study of cytomegalovirus exposure and HLA in healthy donors. Study-level points and caveats: Published work reported that the classifier diagnosed cytomegalovirus status with high specificity and sensitivity. TCR beta sequences reportedly predicted most subjects' HLA-A and HLA-B alleles accurately. While the bulk of TCR sequences proved rare, some public TCRs turned up in many donors.

The clonotype comes from a man aged 50 to 59 in good health and CMV-seronegative. This chain uses TRBV27 with TRBJ2-7; 11 nucleotides agree with TRBD1. Sequenced material: PBMCs. In nucleotides, the CDR3 is TGTGCCAGCAGCGCAGTTGGGACAGGGGGTACCTACGAGCAGTACTTC. Its translation is CASSAVGTGGTYEQYF.